One and the same sample provided the 27 T cell receptor beta chains below, sequenced in a study of CD8+ T cells in alopecia areata. Investigators isolated RNA and reverse transcribed it into cDNA to act as the sequencing template. The table came from immunoSEQ multiplex PCR; TCRdb's copy has only in-frame clones and leaves some out. The sample lists roughly 200,000 clones; less than 45% were seen once. Specified treatment: oral pan-JAK inhibitor, 5-10 mg twice daily. This specimen was CD4+ T cells sorted from blood, taken at approximately week 37, from a patient treated with tofacitinib. These receptors were obtained from a human donor with alopecia areata.

The chain combines TRBV5-1 with TRBJ2-7, with 9 bases fitting TRBD2. This CDR3 region has 19 residues. The germline V gene encodes CDR1 SGHRS and CDR2 YFSETQ. V gave up 0 bases and J gave up 0 bases; unmatched junction bases: 13. This CDR3 is CASSLAGFTEREVSYEQYF. The CDR3 DNA reads TGCGCCAGCAGCTTGGCGGGGTTCACGGAGCGGGAGGTCTCCTACGAGCAGTACTTC.

The chain is built from TRBV5-1 and TRBJ2-7; perhaps D is TRBD1 or TRBD2 (6 bases each). Germline values: CDR1 SGHRS, CDR2 YFSETQ. The V gene lost 0 bases and the J gene lost 5 bases, with 15 bases spanning the gap. The CDR3 totals 15 residues. CDR3 coding DNA: TGCGCCAGCAGCTTGGACGGGGGCCAGGTAAACGAGCAGTACTTC. Protein sequence: CASSLDGGQVNEQYF. The variable domain in full, completed from reference TRBV5-1 and TRBJ2-7, reads KAGVTQTPRYLIKTRGQQVTLSCSPISGHRSVSWYQQTPGQGLQFLFEYFSETQRNKGNFPGRFSGRQFSNSRSEMNVSTLELGDSALYLCASSLDGGQVNEQYFGPGTRLTVT.

V usage is TRBV7-9 and J usage is TRBJ2-7; a weak D match, TRBD1 (5 bases). Trimming took off 2 bases at V and 2 bases at J, with 13 bases between the two ends. The CDR3 is made up of 15 amino acids. The germline V gene encodes CDR1 SEHNR and CDR2 FQNEAQ (reference sequence). DNA for the CDR3: TGTGCCAGCAGCTTAACAGGAGCGTTGGCCTACGAGCAGTACTTC. Translated, it gives CASSLTGALAYEQYF.

The sample holds a few counts of this clone. The chain joins TRBV30 to TRBJ2-7; 7 bases align to TRBD2. This CDR3 comprises 13 residues. The germline V gene encodes CDR1 GTSNPN and CDR2 SVGIG (reference sequence). V was clipped by 0 bases and J by 3 bases; unmatched bases: 2. CDR3 sequence (DNA): TGTGCCTGGAGTGTACGCGGGGGCTACGAGCAGTACTTC. Encoded protein: CAWSVRGGYEQYF. The full variable domain, its missing parts supplied by reference TRBV30 and TRBJ2-7, is SQTIHQWPATLVQPVGSPLSLECTVEGTSNPNLYWYRQAAGRGLQLLFYSVGIGQISSEVPQNLSASRPQDRQFILSSKKLLLSDSGFYLCAWSVRGGYEQYFGPGTRLTVT.

V gene TRBV15 combines with J gene TRBJ2-1; 11 nucleotides agree with TRBD2. The length of the CDR3 is 17 residues. V gave up 3 bases and J gave up 5 bases; unmatched junction bases: 9. Germline V gene data show CDR1 as LNHNV and CDR2 as YYDKDF (reference sequence). The CDR3 spells CATSRGPLAGGNNEQFF. CDR3 in DNA: TGTGCCACCAGCAGGGGCCCTCTAGCGGGAGGAAACAATGAGCAGTTCTTC. Full variable domain (outside the CDR3, taken from reference TRBV15 and TRBJ2-1): DAMVIQNPRYQVTQFGKPVTLSCSQTLNHNVMYWYQQKSSQAPKLLFHYYDKDFNNEADTPDNFQSRRPNTSFCFLDIRSPGLGDTAMYLCATSRGPLAGGNNEQFFGPGTRLTVL.

This rearrangement joins TRBV28 to TRBJ2-5, with 7 bases fitting TRBD1. Germline V gene sequence: CDR1 MDHEN, CDR2 SYDVKM. The CDR3 runs to 17 residues. Losses at the gene ends were 1 base for V and 5 bases for J; bases not matched to a gene: 13. The CDR3 nucleotides read TGTGCCAGCAGTTTATTTTGGAACAGGGGCCGGAATGAGACCCAGTACTTC. This gives the protein CASSLFWNRGRNETQYF.

A word on this clone: Within the sample, other DNA sequences also encode this same CDR3. The rearrangement joins TRBV7-7 to TRBJ2-5; unclear D gene. The CDR3 contains 13 residues. The V gene's germline CDR1 is SSHAT and CDR2 FNYEAQ (reference sequence). V was cut by 1 base and J by 2 bases, with 5 bases left in between. Here the CDR3 reads CASSLVTQETQYF. The CDR3 region has the DNA TGTGCCAGCAGCTTAGTGACGCAAGAGACCCAGTACTTC.

The chain has TRBV7-7 and TRBJ2-1, with D uncertain. Trimming removed 4 bases at V and 2 bases at J, with 12 bases between. The CDR3 contains 15 residues. Germline loops: CDR1 SSHAT, CDR2 FNYEAQ (reference sequence). The CDR3 sequence is CASSYSESTYNEQFF. CDR3 DNA: TGTGCCAGCAGCTACTCCGAATCGACCTACAATGAGCAGTTCTTC.

This clone was recorded many times. The rearrangement joins TRBV19 to TRBJ2-6, with D perhaps matching TRBD1 (6 bases). The length of the CDR3 is 13 residues. Trimming stripped 4 bases from V and 12 bases from J, with 13 bases between. CDR1 and CDR2 from the germline V gene are LNHDA and SQIVND (reference sequence). This CDR3 is CASSSQGPTVLTF. CDR3 DNA: TGTGCCAGTAGTAGCCAGGGGCCTACCGTCCTGACTTTC.

The table lists this clone with a few counts. The rearrangement links TRBV2 to TRBJ2-6, with unresolved D. Germline values: CDR1 SNHLY, CDR2 FYNNEI. Deletions cut 6 bases from V and 0 bases from J, with 15 bases between. This CDR3 is built from 17 residues. The CDR3 DNA is TGTGCCAGCAGCGCACGCCCGGCCACCTCTGGGGCCAACGTCCTGACTTTC. Translated: CASSARPATSGANVLTF.

Points on this clone: Other nucleotide sequences from this sample produce the same CDR3. The chain couples TRBV30 to TRBJ2-1; tentatively, D is TRBD1 (6 bases). V lost 5 bases, J lost 1 base, and 9 bases lay in between. There are 13 residues in the CDR3. Germline CDR1 and CDR2: GTSNPN and SVGIG (reference sequence). In nucleotides, the CDR3 is TGTGCCTGGTCTCAGGGGTCCTACAATGAGCAGTTCTTC. It specifies CAWSQGSYNEQFF.

The chain has TRBV6-5 and TRBJ1-2, with D maybe TRBD1 (6 bases). V shed 4 bases and J shed 5 bases, with 14 bases lying between them. CDR1 and CDR2 (germline): MNHEY, SVGAGI. The CDR3 runs 14 residues. The CDR3 DNA reads TGTGCCAGCAGTTCCGCGGGACACCCGTATGGCTACACCTTC. Translating it yields CASSSAGHPYGYTF.

This clone has ten or more counts. V is TRBV27 and J is TRBJ2-7; 8 bases are a match to TRBD2. Germline CDR1 and CDR2: MNHEY and SMNVEV (reference sequence). This CDR3 is built from 13 residues. The trim removed 6 bases at V and 4 bases at J, leaving 5 bases unmatched. CDR3 sequence (DNA): TGTGCCAGCAGGCCACTAGCGGAGTACGAGCAGTACTTC. This gives the protein CASRPLAEYEQYF.

This clone appeared a few times. V is TRBV5-5 and J is TRBJ2-6; D might be TRBD2 (5 bases). V lost 4 bases to trimming and J lost 4 bases, with 15 bases between them. The germline CDR1 and CDR2 sequences are SGHKS and YYEKEE (reference sequence). The CDR3 is made up of 16 amino acids. The CDR3 nucleotides read TGTGCCAGCAGCCGAGCCCCAGGACTCGGGGCCAACGTCCTGACTTTC. Encoded protein: CASSRAPGLGANVLTF.

The genes are TRBV2 and TRBJ2-5, with D maybe TRBD2 (5 bases). The ends were cut back, 8 bases at V and 7 bases at J, with 17 bases in the middle. The germline V gene has CDR1 SNHLY and CDR2 FYNNEI. The CDR3 is 13 amino acids. The CDR3 spells CASQTGIRRTQYF. In DNA form, the CDR3 reads TGTGCCAGCCAAACCGGGATCCGGAGGACCCAGTACTTC.

V gene TRBV7-8 combines with J gene TRBJ2-5; the D gene is possibly TRBD1 (7 bases). The CDR3 is 18 residues long. Germline V gene sequence: CDR1 SGHVS, CDR2 FQNEAQ. V was clipped by 1 base and J by 7 bases, with 25 bases between them. Here the CDR3 reads CASSLGGGRARGAGTQYF. CDR3 DNA sequence: TGTGCCAGCAGCTTAGGAGGCGGGCGGGCCAGGGGGGCTGGGACCCAGTACTTC.

The V gene is TRBV30, the J gene TRBJ2-7; the D gene is possibly TRBD1 (6 bases). Germline V CDR1 and CDR2: GTSNPN, SVGIG (reference sequence). V was cut by 0 bases and J by 0 bases, with 12 bases left in between. CDR3 length: 15 residues. This CDR3 reads CAWSVRQGFSYEQYF. The DNA of the CDR3 is TGTGCCTGGAGTGTACGGCAGGGGTTCTCCTACGAGCAGTACTTC.

The V call is TRBV6-5, the J call TRBJ2-3; 7 bases line up with TRBD2. Germline V gives CDR1 MNHEY, CDR2 SVGAGI. V gave up 6 bases and J gave up 10 bases; unmatched junction bases: 13. This CDR3 is 14 amino acids long. The CDR3 sequence: CASSVRTRSGSQYF. The CDR3 DNA follows: TGTGCCAGCAGCGTCCGGACTAGGTCGGGCTCGCAGTATTTT.

The chain combines TRBV30 with TRBJ1-2, with D unresolved. CDR1 and CDR2 from the germline V gene are GTSNPN and SVGIG (reference sequence). The ends were cut back, 0 bases at V and 8 bases at J, with 10 bases in the middle. The CDR3 contains 12 residues. DNA for the CDR3: TGTGCCTGGAGTGTACGGGTGGAAGGCTACACCTTC. The encoded protein is CAWSVRVEGYTF.

V usage is TRBV7-6 and J usage is TRBJ2-5, with D unresolved. The CDR3 is 12 residues long. With 3 bases removed from V and 1 base from J, the gap between germline ends came to 3 bases. The V gene's germline CDR1 is SGHVS and CDR2 FNYEAQ. The CDR3 DNA sequence: TGTGCCAGCAGCTTCGGCCAAGAGACCCAGTACTTC. It codes for CASSFGQETQYF.

The V call is TRBV7-2, the J call TRBJ2-3, with TRBD2 as a possible D gene (5 bases). CDR3 size: 16 residues. Germline values: CDR1 SGHTA, CDR2 FQGNSA. Trimming removed 2 bases from V and 4 bases from J, with 16 bases in between. CDR3 amino acids: CASSLKSPLGADTQYF. The CDR3 DNA reads TGTGCCAGCAGCTTAAAGAGCCCCCTCGGGGCAGATACGCAGTATTTT.

The J gene is TRBJ2-5, the V gene TRBV28; D is perhaps TRBD1 or TRBD2 (6 bases each). The germline V gene has CDR1 MDHEN and CDR2 SYDVKM. V was pared by 4 bases and J by 5 bases, with 20 bases between. The CDR3 runs to 16 residues. The CDR3 region is CASSSAGAGGRETQYF. DNA of the CDR3: TGTGCCAGCAGTTCGGCCGGGGCCGGGGGCCGGGAGACCCAGTACTTC. Complete variable domain (other parts from reference TRBV28 and TRBJ2-5): DVKVTQSSRYLVKRTGEKVFLECVQDMDHENMFWYRQDPGLGLRLIYFSYDVKMKEKGDIPEGYSVSREKKERFSLILESASTNQTSMYLCASSSAGAGGRETQYFGPGTRLLVL.

CDR3 bases: TGTGCCTGGAGTGTCGAGCGGGCTGAGCAGTACTTC. Residues: CAWSVERAEQYF. The chain couples TRBV30 to TRBJ2-7; D possibly corresponds to TRBD2 (6 bases). Germline V gene sequence: CDR1 GTSNPN, CDR2 SVGIG (reference sequence). The CDR3 runs 12 residues. Deletions cut 0 bases from V and 7 bases from J, with 10 bases between.

The V call is TRBV6-5, the J call TRBJ2-3; possibly TRBD1 or TRBD2 for D (5 bases each). Germline values: CDR1 MNHEY, CDR2 SVGAGI. The CDR3 is 14 amino acids. The germline V and J ends were trimmed by 5 bases and 4 bases, with 13 bases remaining between them. CDR3 region: CASSNLRGPDTQYF. The CDR3 DNA reads as TGTGCCAGCAGTAACCTCCGGGGCCCAGATACGCAGTATTTT.

The rearrangement uses TRBV30 and TRBJ1-4; D is ambiguous. Germline CDR1 GTSNPN, CDR2 SVGIG (reference sequence). The CDR3 contains 12 residues. The V gene lost 8 bases and the J gene lost 8 bases, with 15 bases spanning the gap. For the CDR3, the DNA is TGTGCCGGCTGCTATAGAGACGAAAAACTGTTTTTT. Translating gives CAGCYRDEKLFF.

The V call is TRBV7-8, the J call TRBJ1-2, with a weak D call TRBD1 (5 bases). The length of the CDR3 is 12 residues. CDR1 is SGHVS, CDR2 FQNEAQ, per germline. V was cut by 1 base and J by 10 bases, with 10 bases left in between. The CDR3 region is CASSLGRGDYTF. DNA of the CDR3: TGTGCCAGCAGCTTAGGGCGGGGGGACTACACCTTC.

This clone was recorded a few times. The V and J genes are TRBV19 and TRBJ2-3; no firm D call. Between the trimmed V and J ends, which lost 1 base and 4 bases, there was a span of 12 bases. CDR3 size: 15 residues. Germline V gene data show CDR1 as LNHDA and CDR2 as SQIVND (reference sequence). In DNA, the CDR3 is TGTGCCAGTAGTATAGGGAGTTTTGGCGCAGATACGCAGTATTTT. Its translation is CASSIGSFGADTQYF.